What follows describes a single T cell receptor (beta chain). The antigen is undetermined. Assay used: immunoSEQ multiplex PCR; TCRdb lists only in-frame clones, some missing. The sample records 82,000 or so clones, 95% being singletons. The record originates from a study of cytomegalovirus exposure and HLA in healthy donors. Study information: According to later analysis, the same platform produced the roughly 130 validation and about 630 first-cohort repertoires. Study-wide results and caveats: Subsequent analysis showed first-cohort TCR clusters tending to co-occur in some 110 validation repertoires.

Germline V lookup: CDR1 SGHDT, CDR2 YYEEEE. The CDR3 contains 14 residues. The J segment lost 5 bases and the V segment lost 2 bases, leaving 3 bases of the junction unmatched. Sequencing was performed on PBMCs. The sequence derives from a woman between 18 and 29 years old in good health and CMV-seronegative. The rearrangement links TRBV5-6 to TRBJ1-4; TRBD1 matches at 7 bases. This CDR3 is CASSLTGQNEKLFF. The CDR3 DNA follows: TGTGCCAGCAGCTTAACGGGACAGAATGAAAAACTGTTTTTT.